This record concerns one TCR beta chain sequence. The target antigen is unknown. This sample was included in a study of cytomegalovirus exposure and HLA in healthy donors. Study findings and constraints: In vitro data verified a few CMV-associated chains as specific for CMV antigens. According to a later analysis, donors in an Asian-associated ancestry cluster reportedly had fewer N-insertions than the roughly 670-donor mean. Analysis performed later found 15,000 or so TCR beta sequences associated with HLA alleles at 0.05 false discovery rate.

V lost 0 bases and J lost 2; bases outside the gene matches: 11. The CDR3 consists of 17 residues. CDR1 is SGHRS and CDR2 is YFSETQ in the germline V gene. This PCR relied on a set of 60 Vbeta primers and 13 Jbeta primers. Here immunoSEQ multiplex PCR was the method, and the copy in TCRdb shows in-frame clones only, minus some. Found here are fewer than 200,000 clones; the top ten clones hold 6.5%. The sample was PBMCs. This TCR came from a young man in good health and CMV-seronegative. The chain links TRBV5-1 to TRBJ2-7, with 7 bases fitting TRBD2. CDR3 DNA sequence: TGCGCCAGCAGCTTGGGTGCTAGCGGAACTCAGGCCTACGAGCAGTACTTC. This codes for CASSLGASGTQAYEQYF.